This is a list of T cell receptor beta chains from one sample in a study of blood T cell repertoires in COVID-19. The protocol was immunoSEQ multiplex PCR, while the TCRdb copy is restricted to in-frame clones and leaves out a portion. Among over 300,000 clones listed, 85% were seen once. Sequencing was done on a sample of peripheral blood. These receptors were collected from a human donor in a cohort sampled during active COVID-19. CDR3s include the opening cysteine and the closing phenylalanine or tryptophan. Each record gives: J gene, clone size, V gene, D gene, CDR3 protein, CDR3 DNA. A D gene is named only where the DNA matches it firmly. Rows give clone size only sometimes, using once, few, many, or a class for an expanded clone.

j_gene: TRBJ2-6; abundance: NA; v_gene: TRBV7-9; d_gene: NA; CDR3aa: CASSFNSGANVLTF; CDR3nt: TGTGCCAGCAGCTTTAACTCTGGGGCCAACGTCCTGACTTTC
j_gene: TRBJ1-6; abundance: NA; v_gene: TRBV10-1; d_gene: TRBD1; CDR3aa: CASSLGTVNSPLHF; CDR3nt: TGCGCCAGCAGCTTAGGGACAGTGAATTCACCCCTCCACTTT
j_gene: TRBJ2-2; abundance: NA; v_gene: TRBV5-1; d_gene: NA; CDR3aa: CASSVTELNTGELFF; CDR3nt: TGCGCCAGCAGCGTGACAGAGTTAAACACCGGGGAGCTGTTTTTT
j_gene: TRBJ1-3; abundance: NA; v_gene: TRBV9; d_gene: NA; CDR3aa: CASSSKGDYGNTIYF; CDR3nt: TGTGCCAGCAGCTCTAAGGGGGACTACGGAAACACCATATATTTT
j_gene: TRBJ2-7; abundance: NA; v_gene: TRBV5-4; d_gene: NA; CDR3aa: CASSSSSGDEQYF; CDR3nt: TGTGCCAGCAGCAGTAGTAGCGGCGACGAGCAGTACTTC
j_gene: TRBJ2-3; abundance: NA; v_gene: TRBV2; d_gene: NA; CDR3aa: CASSAEGRSADTQYF; CDR3nt: TGTGCCAGCAGTGCCGAGGGGAGGAGCGCGGATACGCAGTATTTT
j_gene: TRBJ1-2; abundance: NA; v_gene: TRBV2; d_gene: TRBD1; CDR3aa: CANSTGAGGYTF; CDR3nt: TGTGCCAACTCGACAGGGGCGGGTGGCTACACCTTC
j_gene: TRBJ2-7; abundance: NA; v_gene: TRBV27; d_gene: NA; CDR3aa: CASSLGLDYEQYF; CDR3nt: TGTGCCAGCAGTTTAGGGCTCGACTACGAGCAGTACTTC
j_gene: TRBJ2-1; abundance: NA; v_gene: TRBV10-3; d_gene: NA; CDR3aa: CAISEPRGSEQFF; CDR3nt: TGTGCCATCAGTGAGCCTAGGGGTTCTGAGCAGTTCTTC
j_gene: TRBJ2-7; abundance: NA; v_gene: TRBV13; d_gene: TRBD2; CDR3aa: CASSESRPQRGNYEQYF; CDR3nt: TGTGCCAGCAGCGAGTCCCGGCCACAGCGGGGGAACTACGAGCAGTACTTC
j_gene: TRBJ1-1; abundance: NA; v_gene: TRBV6-2/TRBV6-3; d_gene: NA; CDR3aa: CASSPQGFNTEAFF; CDR3nt: TGTGCCAGCAGTCCACAGGGATTTAACACTGAAGCTTTCTTT
j_gene: TRBJ2-3; abundance: few; v_gene: TRBV20-1; d_gene: NA; CDR3aa: CSASLETTTDTQYF; CDR3nt: TGCAGTGCTAGTTTGGAGACCACCACAGATACGCAGTATTTT
j_gene: TRBJ1-5; abundance: NA; v_gene: TRBV12-3/TRBV12-4; d_gene: NA; CDR3aa: CASLGRLDQPQHF; CDR3nt: TGTGCCTCCTTGGGCAGGCTTGATCAGCCCCAGCATTTT
j_gene: TRBJ2-7; abundance: NA; v_gene: TRBV2; d_gene: TRBD1; CDR3aa: CASRETGTGTPSTWNYEQYF; CDR3nt: TGTGCCAGCAGGGAAACCGGGACAGGGACACCTTCTACGTGGAACTACGAGCAGTACTTC
j_gene: TRBJ2-3; abundance: NA; v_gene: TRBV7-6; d_gene: TRBD2; CDR3aa: CASSFQGRGNTDTQYF; CDR3nt: TGTGCCAGCAGCTTTCAAGGGAGGGGTAACACAGATACGCAGTATTTT
j_gene: TRBJ2-5; abundance: NA; v_gene: TRBV4-1; d_gene: NA; CDR3aa: CASSQDRGETQYF; CDR3nt: TGCGCCAGCAGCCAGGACCGGGGGGAGACCCAGTACTTC
j_gene: TRBJ2-7; abundance: NA; v_gene: TRBV7-3; d_gene: NA; CDR3aa: CASSPGGPYEQYF; CDR3nt: TGTGCCAGCAGCCCAGGGGGGCCCTACGAGCAGTACTTC
j_gene: TRBJ1-5; abundance: NA; v_gene: TRBV10-2; d_gene: TRBD1; CDR3aa: CASSQRGQGSQPQHF; CDR3nt: TGCGCCAGCAGTCAAAGGGGGCAGGGGAGTCAGCCCCAGCATTTT
j_gene: TRBJ2-7; abundance: once; v_gene: TRBV19; d_gene: TRBD2; CDR3aa: CASSLSGGTSYEQYF; CDR3nt: TGTGCCAGTAGCCTTAGCGGGGGGACCTCCTACGAGCAGTACTTC
j_gene: TRBJ1-3; abundance: NA; v_gene: TRBV24-1; d_gene: NA; CDR3aa: CATSDPSVGNTIYF; CDR3nt: TGTGCCACCAGTGATCCCTCCGTTGGAAACACCATATATTTT
j_gene: TRBJ2-6; abundance: NA; v_gene: TRBV25-1; d_gene: NA; CDR3aa: CASSDGGANVLTF; CDR3nt: TGTGCCAGCAGTGACGGGGGGGCCAACGTCCTGACTTTC
j_gene: TRBJ2-1; abundance: once; v_gene: TRBV4-1; d_gene: TRBD1; CDR3aa: CASRISGTGGNNEQFF; CDR3nt: TGCGCCAGCAGAATTTCCGGGACAGGGGGCAACAATGAGCAGTTCTTC
j_gene: TRBJ1-5; abundance: NA; v_gene: TRBV12-3/TRBV12-4; d_gene: NA; CDR3aa: CASSPRGQPQHF; CDR3nt: TGTGCCAGCAGTCCTAGGGGGCAGCCCCAGCATTTT
j_gene: TRBJ2-3; abundance: NA; v_gene: TRBV11-2; d_gene: TRBD2; CDR3aa: CASSLSRLAGGSTDTQYF; CDR3nt: TGTGCCAGCAGCCTTTCTCGACTAGCGGGGGGATCCACAGATACGCAGTATTTT
j_gene: TRBJ1-1; abundance: once; v_gene: TRBV18; d_gene: NA; CDR3aa: CASSPGGEEAFF; CDR3nt: TGTGCCAGCTCACCAGGGGGCGAAGAAGCTTTCTTT
j_gene: TRBJ1-2; abundance: NA; v_gene: TRBV27; d_gene: NA; CDR3aa: CASALNRALNGYTF; CDR3nt: TGTGCCAGCGCCCTAAACAGGGCCCTTAACGGCTACACCTTC
j_gene: TRBJ2-7; abundance: NA; v_gene: TRBV30; d_gene: NA; CDR3aa: CAWSVYGSHYEQYF; CDR3nt: TGTGCCTGGAGTGTATACGGGAGTCACTACGAGCAGTACTTC
j_gene: TRBJ1-2; abundance: NA; v_gene: TRBV11-2; d_gene: NA; CDR3aa: CASSLVSSPEGYTF; CDR3nt: TGTGCCAGCAGCTTAGTATCCTCGCCGGAGGGCTACACCTTC
j_gene: TRBJ1-2; abundance: NA; v_gene: TRBV4-1; d_gene: TRBD1; CDR3aa: CASSQQGDYGYTF; CDR3nt: TGCGCCAGCAGCCAACAGGGGGACTATGGCTACACCTTC
j_gene: TRBJ2-7; abundance: NA; v_gene: TRBV6-6; d_gene: TRBD2; CDR3aa: CASRTSGGSYEQYF; CDR3nt: TGTGCCAGTCGGACTAGCGGGGGATCCTACGAGCAGTACTTC
j_gene: TRBJ2-5; abundance: NA; v_gene: TRBV7-8; d_gene: NA; CDR3aa: CASSLGEAQYF; CDR3nt: TGTGCCAGCAGCCTCGGGGAGGCCCAGTACTTC
j_gene: TRBJ2-3; abundance: NA; v_gene: TRBV24-1; d_gene: NA; CDR3aa: CATSDSVAVDTQYF; CDR3nt: TGTGCCACCAGTGATTCCGTGGCAGTCGATACGCAGTATTTT
j_gene: TRBJ2-4; abundance: NA; v_gene: TRBV9; d_gene: NA; CDR3aa: CASSASVEGVVGYIQYF; CDR3nt: TGTGCCAGCAGCGCCTCCGTGGAGGGAGTGGTAGGATACATTCAGTACTTC
j_gene: TRBJ2-2; abundance: NA; v_gene: TRBV6-5; d_gene: TRBD2; CDR3aa: CASTGGAGELFF; CDR3nt: TGTGCCAGCACCGGGGGGGCCGGGGAGCTGTTTTTT
j_gene: TRBJ1-6; abundance: once; v_gene: TRBV12-5; d_gene: NA; CDR3aa: CASAPITDSPLHF; CDR3nt: TGTGCTAGTGCCCCCATAACGGATTCACCCCTCCACTTT
j_gene: TRBJ1-1; abundance: NA; v_gene: TRBV24-1; d_gene: NA; CDR3aa: CATSAQGIGITEAFF; CDR3nt: TGTGCCACCAGTGCTCAGGGAATCGGTATTACTGAAGCTTTCTTT
j_gene: TRBJ1-2; abundance: few; v_gene: TRBV5-8; d_gene: NA; CDR3aa: CASSQTSGGKFGGYTF; CDR3nt: TGTGCCAGCAGCCAAACATCTGGGGGGAAGTTCGGTGGCTACACCTTC
j_gene: TRBJ1-2; abundance: NA; v_gene: TRBV3-1/TRBV3-2; d_gene: TRBD1; CDR3aa: CASSSNRGYGYTF; CDR3nt: TGTGCCAGCAGCTCGAACAGGGGATATGGCTACACCTTC
j_gene: TRBJ2-2; abundance: NA; v_gene: TRBV20-1; d_gene: TRBD2; CDR3aa: CSASLRGGPDTGELFF; CDR3nt: TGCAGTGCTAGTTTGCGGGGGGGCCCGGACACCGGGGAGCTGTTTTTT
j_gene: TRBJ1-1; abundance: NA; v_gene: TRBV2; d_gene: NA; CDR3aa: CASSTRGGGNTEAFF; CDR3nt: TGTGCCAGCAGTACGAGGGGAGGTGGGAACACTGAAGCTTTCTTT